This T cell receptor (beta chain) stems from a study of CD8 T cells in ankylosing spondylitis. Study-level findings and limits: Clones linked to the disease showed a CD8+ phenotype. They occurred at relatively low frequencies in peripheral blood. A motif of roughly 8 highly homologous TCR beta variants was seen as apparently characteristic of ankylosing spondylitis blood.

Molecular-barcoded quantitative 5'-RACE produced these TCR beta libraries. One entry per CDR3 protein, called by TCRdb with MiXCR from the 5' RACE reads. Among some 54,000 distinct CDR3 sequences listed, roughly 7.3% were seen once. CDR1 is LGHDT and CDR2 is YNNKEL in the germline V gene (reference sequence). The CDR3 is made up of 14 amino acids. The V gene end was trimmed by 5 bases and the J gene end by 6 bases; junction bases not matched to a gene: 5. This clonotype was recorded at least ten times. The target antigen is unknown. This chain uses TRBV3-1 with TRBJ1-5, with 9 bases matching TRBD1. This clonotype originated in a female donor with ankylosing spondylitis or in good health (not recorded which). Sequenced material: blood, either unsorted or a sorted T cell fraction (not recorded which). Written as DNA, the CDR3 is TGTGCCAGCAGCGGGGACAGGGCGGGTCAGCCCCAGCATTTT. This translates into CASSGDRAGQPQHF.